This T cell receptor beta chain was recorded in a study of regulatory T cells in long-lasting Graves disease. General study points: In persistent patients, shared public clonotypes (roughly 2,800) outnumbered those in new patients (966). Peripheral blood was the sole material, not thyroid tissue.

As to time point: newly diagnosed GD, antithyroid drugs for less than 3 months. PBMCs were the source of the RNA used for TCR sequencing. Arm-PCR of CDR3 regions and iRepertoire HTBI primers were the basis on which TCR beta libraries were built. TCRdb used MiXCR to reprocess the multiplex PCR reads, holding one entry per CDR3 protein. The profile shows 530,000 or so distinct CDR3 sequences, around an eighth of them singletons. Points on this clonotype: Its specificity is unknown.

The CDR3 contains 13 residues. Germline loops: CDR1 GTSNPN, CDR2 SVGIG (reference sequence). V lost 2 bases, J lost 11 bases, and 13 bases lay in between. These records were also assigned to another study, of T cells in Graves' hyperthyroidism and ophthalmopathy. That source adds: In the blood, most expanded thyroid clonotypes above 0.001 appeared as well.

The chain joins TRBV30 to TRBJ1-6; no firm D call. The starting material was peripheral blood mononuclear cells (PBMCs), obtained at new diagnosis, from a patient treated with antithyroid drugs. The clonotype originates from a man between 25 and 39 years old with Graves disease. CDR3 in amino acids: CAWSIPGSPPLHF. CDR3 DNA sequence: TGTGCCTGGAGTATCCCGGGGAGCCCACCCCTCCACTTT.